The 8 T cell receptor beta chains listed next were all sequenced from one sample in a study of CD8+ T cells in alopecia areata. Treatment of the sample: oral pan-JAK inhibitor, 5-10 mg twice daily. Extraction of RNA preceded its reverse transcription into cDNA, which served as the sequencing template. TCRdb keeps only in-frame clones here, not all; method: immunoSEQ multiplex PCR. The sample holds around 190,000 clones, approximately 57% seen once. Sequencing was performed on CD4+ T cells sorted from blood, taken at week 24, from a patient treated with tofacitinib. The receptors were gathered from a human donor with alopecia areata.

This rearrangement joins TRBV30 to TRBJ1-5; possible D gene TRBD1, 6 bases. The CDR3 is 14 amino acids. V lost 3 bases and J lost 4, with 13 bases in between. CDR1 and CDR2 from the germline V gene are GTSNPN and SVGIG (reference sequence). CDR3 sequence (DNA): TGTGCCTGGAGCCCCGGGACACCTAATCAGCCCCAGCATTTT. Translation gives CAWSPGTPNQPQHF.

This chain uses TRBV2 with TRBJ2-1; TRBD1 aligns across 10 bases. V dropped 8 bases and J dropped 6; count of bases not matched to a gene: 7. CDR1 is SNHLY, CDR2 FYNNEI, per germline. The CDR3 runs to 14 residues. CDR3 bases: TGTGCCAGCGACAGGGGGCTAAGTCGCAATGAGCAGTTCTTC. Encoded protein: CASDRGLSRNEQFF. The full variable domain, its missing parts supplied by reference TRBV2 and TRBJ2-1, is EPEVTQTPSHQVTQMGQEVILRCVPISNHLYFYWYRQILGQKVEFLVSFYNNEISEKSEIFDDQFSVERPDGSNFTLKIRSTKLEDSAMYFCASDRGLSRNEQFFGPGTRLTVL.

V gene TRBV4-3 combines with J gene TRBJ1-4; no definite D call. The CDR3 covers 15 residues. Germline V gene sequence: CDR1 LGHNA, CDR2 YSLEER. With 0 bases removed from V and 12 bases from J, the gap between germline ends came to 17 bases. CDR3 in DNA: TGCGCCAGCAGCCAAGACTCCGGAGGACGAACAGAACTGTTTTTT. Protein: CASSQDSGGRTELFF.

This clone is a singleton in its sample. The chain recombines TRBV7-2 with TRBJ2-7, with 10 bases lining up with TRBD1. The CDR3 contains 13 residues. Germline V gene lookup returns CDR1 SGHTA and CDR2 FQGNSA. J was trimmed by 5 bases and V by 9 bases; bases with no gene match: 7. The CDR3 DNA is TGTGCCAGTGGTGACAGGGGGCAGGACGAGCAGTACTTC. Protein product: CASGDRGQDEQYF. Combining the CDR3 with reference TRBV7-2 and TRBJ2-7 gives the whole variable domain GAGVSQSPSNKVTEKGKDVELRCDPISGHTALYWYRQSLGQGLEFLIYFQGNSAPDKSGLPSDRFSAERTGGSVSTLTIQRTQQEDSAVYLCASGDRGQDEQYFGPGTRLTVT.

The V and J genes are TRBV30 and TRBJ1-2; TRBD1 agrees at 7 bases. Per the germline V gene, CDR1 is GTSNPN and CDR2 is SVGIG (reference sequence). This CDR3 comprises 12 residues. Trimming removed 2 bases from V and 4 bases from J; junction bases left unmatched: 1. The CDR3 nucleotides are TGTGCCTGGAGTCGGGACAGCTATGGCTACACCTTC. Translated, it gives CAWSRDSYGYTF.

The chain has TRBV30 and TRBJ1-3, with 9 bases lining up with TRBD1. This CDR3 contains 14 residues. V shed 5 bases and J 0 bases; nucleotides not matched to a gene: 2. Germline V lookup: CDR1 GTSNPN, CDR2 SVGIG (reference sequence). The CDR3 sequence is CAWGTGNSGNTIYF. The CDR3 bases are TGTGCCTGGGGGACAGGGAACTCTGGAAACACCATATATTTT.

This clone has a handful of counts. The DNA for the CDR3 is TGCGCCAGCAGGGCACAGGGATCAACTACGCAGTATTTT. Its protein product is CASRAQGSTTQYF. The rearrangement joins TRBV10-1 to TRBJ2-3; TRBD1 might be the D (6 bases). The CDR3 spans 13 residues. From germline, CDR1 is WNHNN and CDR2 SYGVQD (reference sequence). V was pared by 6 bases and J by 8 bases, with 15 bases between.

The chain carries TRBV29-1 and TRBJ2-1, with TRBD1 matching over 7 bases. Germline V lookup: CDR1 SQVTM, CDR2 ANQGSEA. J lost 8 bases, V lost 5 bases, and 18 bases had no gene match. The CDR3 extends over 16 amino acids. The CDR3, as DNA: TGCAGCGTTTTACCCAGAGACAGGGTTCGCAGGGATGAGCAGTTCTTC. Amino acids: CSVLPRDRVRRDEQFF.